This T cell receptor (beta chain) was recovered during a study of tumor and adjacent non-tumor tissue in lung cancer. This sample's RNA came from whole unsorted tissue. This CDR3 comprises 15 residues. CDR1 and CDR2 from the germline V gene are SGHRS and YFSETQ. TCRbeta libraries were built with three rounds of nested PCR, modified from ARM-PCR. TCRdb re-called the multiplex PCR reads with MiXCR, one entry per CDR3 protein. The data hold 75,000 to 80,000 distinct CDR3 sequences, with 80% observed a single time. For this clonotype: Its antigen is not identified. One end of the junction is discordant with germline, which a read error may explain.

Study findings and constraints: Tumor tissue had significantly higher TCR diversity than normal lung.

The genes are TRBV5-1 and TRBJ1-2; possibly TRBD1 for D (6 bases). Sequencing used lung tumor tissue. The receptor's source is a woman in her 50s with non-small cell lung cancer. CDR3 in amino acids: CASILGGALNDGYTF. CDR3 DNA: TGCGCCAGCATCTTGGGGGGGGCGCTTAATGATGGCTACACTTTC.